The 28 T cell receptor beta chains given below trace back to one sample, sequenced in a study of T-cell reconstitution after alpha-beta-depleted transplantation in children. Unique molecular identifiers were incorporated into the prepared TCRbeta library. TCRdb recomputed calls from the PCR reads with MiXCR, one row per CDR3 protein. The sample records 200,000 to 250,000 distinct CDR3 sequences, 9.7% being singletons. The sample in question was PBMCs from the stem cell graft donor, obtained from the stem cell graft. All receptors derive from a human donor who donated a stem cell graft to a child with SCID.

This clonotype has a count of ten or more. The final CDR3 position lacks the conserved phenylalanine or tryptophan, pointing to a likely read error. No DNA is shown, since the ends of the CDR3 on it are uncertain; the CDR3 is the one TCRdb lists. The chain employs TRBV5-6 and TRBJ2-3; the D call in the table, TRBD2, was not verified against the DNA. The germline V gene encodes CDR1 SGHDT and CDR2 YYEEEE. Termini included, the CDR3 measures 9 amino acids. The CDR3 here is CASSFRSSD.

There are many counts of this clonotype. This chain links TRBV12-3 or TRBV12-4 with TRBJ1-3; D call uncertain. V lost 2 bases to trimming and J lost 0 bases, with 5 bases between them. The CDR3 covers 14 residues. CDR3 sequence: CASSLYVSGNTIYF. For the CDR3, the DNA is TGTGCCAGCAGTTTATACGTCTCTGGAAACACCATATATTTT.

This clonotype has ten or more counts. The V and J genes are TRBV5-1 and TRBJ1-5; D ambiguous. Between the trimmed V and J ends, which lost 4 bases and 4 bases, there was a span of 12 bases. Germline CDR1 is SGHRS and CDR2 is YFSETQ. CDR3 length equals 14 residues. CDR3 coding DNA: TGCGCCAGCAGCCCGGACTCCCCGAATCAGCCCCAGCATTTT. This gives the protein CASSPDSPNQPQHF.

This clonotype was detected ten times or more. The gene calls are TRBV10-3 and TRBJ2-3, with D possibly TRBD1 on 6 matching bases. The CDR3 contains 16 residues. The ends were cut back, 3 bases at V and 4 bases at J, with 17 bases in the middle. The V gene's germline CDR1 is ENHRY and CDR2 SYGVKD. The CDR3 nucleotides are TGTGCCATCAGTGAAGCACCGGGACAAGGCCCAGATACGCAGTATTTT. It translates to CAISEAPGQGPDTQYF.

There are many counts of this clonotype. The chain links TRBV5-1 to TRBJ2-5, with 9 nucleotides matching TRBD2. This CDR3 comprises 17 residues. The germline CDR1 and CDR2 sequences are SGHRS and YFSETQ. Trimming removed 0 bases from V and 3 bases from J; junction bases left unmatched: 9. Written as DNA, the CDR3 is TGCGCCAGCAGCTTGGGAAGACTAGCGGTTGGAGAAGAGACCCAGTACTTC. It translates to CASSLGRLAVGEETQYF. The entire variable domain, with the rest obtained from reference TRBV5-1 and TRBJ2-5, is as follows: KAGVTQTPRYLIKTRGQQVTLSCSPISGHRSVSWYQQTPGQGLQFLFEYFSETQRNKGNFPGRFSGRQFSNSRSEMNVSTLELGDSALYLCASSLGRLAVGEETQYFGPGTRLLVL.

This rearrangement joins TRBV20-1 to TRBJ2-1, with 13 bases identical to TRBD2. V lost 5 bases, J lost 7 bases, and 8 bases stayed unmatched. CDR3 length: 15 amino acids. In germline, CDR1 is DFQATT, CDR2 SNEGSKA (reference sequence). The CDR3 spells CSAPRLAGGPNEQFF. The CDR3 nucleotides read TGCAGTGCTCCGAGACTAGCGGGGGGACCTAATGAGCAGTTCTTC.

This clonotype showed up many times. The rearrangement uses TRBV7-2 and TRBJ2-1, with 7 bases lining up with TRBD2. Germline V lookup: CDR1 SGHTA, CDR2 FQGNSA. The CDR3 runs 14 residues. V was clipped by 1 base and J by 7 bases; unmatched bases: 4. The CDR3 DNA reads as TGTGCCAGCAGCTTAGACGCGGGGGTGAATGAGCAGTTCTTC. Residues: CASSLDAGVNEQFF.

This clonotype appeared many times. The chain is built from TRBV7-2 and TRBJ2-5; 7 bases line up with TRBD2. There are 14 residues in the CDR3. The ends lost 5 bases at V and 1 base at J; junction bases unmatched: 4. From germline, CDR1 is SGHTA and CDR2 FQGNSA. The CDR3: CASSQAGSQETQYF. The DNA for the CDR3 is TGTGCCAGCAGCCAAGCGGGGAGCCAAGAGACCCAGTACTTC.

This clonotype has at least ten counts. V gene TRBV5-1 combines with J gene TRBJ1-1; 9 bases match TRBD1. The CDR3 contains 14 residues. V trimming: 2 bases; J trimming: 4 bases; junction bases outside the gene matches: 3. Germline CDR1 reads SGHRS; CDR2 reads YFSETQ. The CDR3 DNA is TGCGCCAGCAGCTTCGGACAGGGGAGCACTGAAGCTTTCTTT. This translates into CASSFGQGSTEAFF.

This clonotype was picked up many times. The chain links TRBV20-1 to TRBJ2-2; D may be TRBD2 (6 bases). Germline V gene sequence: CDR1 DFQATT, CDR2 SNEGSKA (reference sequence). Between the trimmed V and J ends, which lost 0 bases and 4 bases, there was a span of 9 bases. The CDR3 is 14 residues long. CDR3 sequence: CSARDGGTTGELFF. CDR3 nucleotide sequence: TGCAGTGCTAGAGATGGGGGGACCACCGGGGAGCTGTTTTTT.

This clonotype was counted a few times. The V and J genes are TRBV5-1 and TRBJ1-1; 8 bases match TRBD1. CDR1 and CDR2 from the germline V gene are SGHRS and YFSETQ. Losses at the gene ends were 4 bases for V and 1 base for J; bases not matched to a gene: 6. The length of the CDR3 is 15 residues. CDR3 nucleotides: TGCGCCAGCAGCCCTGTGACAGGGGCGAACACTGAAGCTTTCTTT. Residues: CASSPVTGANTEAFF.

This clonotype has at least ten counts. The chain has TRBV6-2 or TRBV6-3 and TRBJ1-1, with 8 nucleotides matching TRBD1. Per the germline V gene, CDR1 is MNHEY and CDR2 is SVGEGT. With V trimmed by 6 bases and J by 6 bases, 3 bases remained unmatched. This CDR3 spans 12 amino acids. The CDR3 DNA follows: TGTGCCAGCAGCCGGACAGGGCCTGAAGCTTTCTTT. Encoded protein: CASSRTGPEAFF.

The J gene is TRBJ2-1, the V gene TRBV12-3 or TRBV12-4; TRBD2 is a possible D gene (6 bases). The CDR3 loop spans 13 amino acids. V lost 3 bases, J lost 8 bases, and 11 bases lay in between. The DNA of the CDR3 is TGTGCCAGCAGTTTGGGAGGCGCCCATGAGCAGTTCTTC. Residues: CASSLGGAHEQFF.

This clonotype was counted at least ten times. The chain uses TRBV9 and TRBJ1-4; no firm D call. The V and J ends lost 3 bases and 6 bases respectively, with 12 bases between them. The length of the CDR3 is 14 residues. Germline V CDR1 and CDR2: SGDLS, YYNGEE. The DNA of the CDR3 is TGTGCCAGCAGCGCGGGGAGTATAGATGAAAAACTGTTTTTT. This codes for CASSAGSIDEKLFF.

This clonotype was seen many times. The chain has TRBV7-9 and TRBJ2-5, with 7 bases identical to TRBD1. The CDR3 is made up of 15 amino acids. After removal of 5 bases from V and 2 bases from J, the junction contained 8 bases not matched to a gene. Per the germline V gene, CDR1 is SEHNR and CDR2 is FQNEAQ (reference sequence). As DNA, the CDR3 is TGTGCCAGCAGCGAAATGGGGACAGTACAAGAGACCCAGTACTTC. Protein product: CASSEMGTVQETQYF.

This clonotype was observed at least ten times. The chain uses TRBV9 and TRBJ1-5; D is unresolved. Trimming stripped 4 bases from V and 2 bases from J, with 10 bases between. This CDR3 has 14 amino acids. Germline CDR1 and CDR2: SGDLS and YYNGEE. The CDR3 reads CASSIGGGNQPQHF. CDR3 in DNA: TGTGCCAGCAGCATAGGTGGGGGCAATCAGCCCCAGCATTTT.

This clonotype appeared many times. The DNA for the CDR3 is TGTGCCAGCACTCCCCTCCAGGGGCGGAACACAGATACGCAGTATTTT. Translating gives CASTPLQGRNTDTQYF. The chain couples TRBV7-6 to TRBJ2-3; TRBD1 might be the D (6 bases). Per germline, CDR1 SGHVS and CDR2 FNYEAQ. V lost 7 bases and J 2 bases, leaving 19 bases between the germline ends. This CDR3 contains 16 residues.

This clonotype has ten or more counts. The chain uses TRBV6-1 and TRBJ1-1, with a weak D call TRBD1 (6 bases). The CDR3 covers 13 residues. The germline CDR1 and CDR2 sequences are MNHNS and SASEGT. The CDR3 coding sequence is TGTGCAGGAGGGAGCAGGGGGAACACTGAAGCTTTCTTT. Protein sequence: CAGGSRGNTEAFF.

This clonotype has at least ten counts. At one of its ends the junction is not consistent with the germline gene, which may arise from a read error. The chain couples TRBV20-1 to TRBJ2-1; 12 positions agree with TRBD2. The CDR3 runs 18 residues. Germline V gene data show CDR1 as DFQATT and CDR2 as SNEGSKA (reference sequence). The CDR3 region is CSARGLAGQIYSYNEQFF. The DNA for the CDR3 is TGCAGTGCGAGAGGACTAGCGGGGCAAATATACTCCTACAATGAGCAGTTCTTC.

This clonotype has ten or more counts. The chain has TRBV20-1 and TRBJ2-7, with 8 bases fitting TRBD1. Germline-derived CDR1 and CDR2 are DFQATT and SNEGSKA (reference sequence). With 6 bases clipped from V and 1 base from J, the junction kept 8 bases outside the gene matches. This CDR3 spans 14 amino acids. CDR3 sequence (DNA): TGCAGTGCCGCGGGACAGGCCTTTTCCTACGAGCAGTACTTC. Translation: CSAAGQAFSYEQYF.

This clonotype was observed at least ten times. This chain connects TRBV5-1 to TRBJ2-3, with 9 positions matching TRBD2. V shed 0 bases and J 2 bases; nucleotides not matched to a gene: 7. This CDR3 spans 17 amino acids. The germline CDR1 and CDR2 sequences are SGHRS and YFSETQ. The CDR3 DNA reads as TGCGCCAGCAGCTTGGGTGGCGGCGGGGGGGCCACAGATACGCAGTATTTT. Translation gives CASSLGGGGGATDTQYF.

For this clonotype: A much larger clone differs from this one at a single base, so this may be a read error. The chain combines TRBV10-3 with TRBJ2-3; D might be TRBD2 (5 bases). Per the germline V gene, CDR1 is ENHRY and CDR2 is SYGVKD. The V end lost 6 bases, the J end lost 0 bases, and 22 bases lay between the germline ends. The length of the CDR3 is 18 residues. The CDR3 sequence: CAISPTPGSDLSTDTQYF. The DNA for the CDR3 is TGTGCCATCAGCCCCACCCCGGGGAGTGACCTAAGCACAGATACGCAGTATTTT.

This clonotype was picked up many times. The gene calls are TRBV20-1 and TRBJ1-2; 10 bases map to TRBD1. V lost 6 bases to trimming and J lost 8 bases; unmatched junction nucleotides: 9. Germline V gene data show CDR1 as DFQATT and CDR2 as SNEGSKA (reference sequence). The CDR3 runs to 13 residues. CDR3 region: CSAYPGTGVGYTF. The CDR3 DNA reads as TGCAGTGCCTACCCCGGGACAGGGGTCGGCTACACCTTC.

This clonotype occurred many times. The J gene is TRBJ2-1, the V gene TRBV12-3 or TRBV12-4, with D possibly called TRBD1 or TRBD2 (5 bases each). V was cut by 2 bases and J by 5 bases, with 13 bases left in between. The CDR3 consists of 15 residues. CDR3: CASSLWGSLDNEQFF. The CDR3 DNA is TGTGCCAGCAGTTTATGGGGGTCCCTTGACAATGAGCAGTTCTTC.

The sample holds many counts of this clonotype. CDR3 sequence (DNA): TGCAGTGCCTCCCCGGACGGGAACACTGAAGCTTTCTTT. Protein product: CSASPDGNTEAFF. The rearrangement joins TRBV20-1 to TRBJ1-1, with D unresolved. This CDR3 has 13 residues. Germline V CDR1 and CDR2: DFQATT, SNEGSKA (reference sequence). Trimming left V 6 bases short and J 1 base short, with 12 bases between.

Many counts were recorded for this clonotype. The chain uses TRBV20-1 and TRBJ2-7; D is unclear. The V gene lost 6 bases and the J gene lost 6 bases, with 12 bases spanning the gap. Germline CDR1 reads DFQATT; CDR2 reads SNEGSKA (reference sequence). The CDR3 is 11 residues long. The CDR3 DNA follows: TGCAGTGCCGGTGGGTCGGGCGAGCAGTACTTC. This gives the protein CSAGGSGEQYF.

This clonotype appeared a few times. V gene TRBV2 combines with J gene TRBJ2-1; a possible D gene is TRBD1 (5 bases). The CDR3 extends over 12 amino acids. Germline assignment: CDR1 SNHLY and CDR2 FYNNEI. The ends were cut back, 5 bases at V and 3 bases at J, with 5 bases in the middle. The CDR3 protein is CASSTGYNEQFF. The CDR3 region has the DNA TGTGCCAGCAGTACAGGCTACAATGAGCAGTTCTTC.

In its sample, this clonotype was seen many times. V gene TRBV5-6 combines with J gene TRBJ2-7, with 7 bases aligning to TRBD1. Germline V CDR1 and CDR2: SGHDT, YYEEEE. CDR3 size: 15 residues. V shed 1 base, J shed 4 bases, and the junction held 8 bases outside the gene matches. The DNA of the CDR3 is TGTGCCAGCAGCTTGTATTCAGGGGGTACTTACGAGCAGTACTTC. Translation: CASSLYSGGTYEQYF. The full variable domain, rest sourced from reference TRBV5-6 and TRBJ2-7, is DAGVTQSPTHLIKTRGQQVTLRCSPKSGHDTVSWYQQALGQGPQFIFQYYEEEERQRGNFPDRFSGHQFPNYSSELNVNALLLGDSALYLCASSLYSGGTYEQYFGPGTRLTVT.